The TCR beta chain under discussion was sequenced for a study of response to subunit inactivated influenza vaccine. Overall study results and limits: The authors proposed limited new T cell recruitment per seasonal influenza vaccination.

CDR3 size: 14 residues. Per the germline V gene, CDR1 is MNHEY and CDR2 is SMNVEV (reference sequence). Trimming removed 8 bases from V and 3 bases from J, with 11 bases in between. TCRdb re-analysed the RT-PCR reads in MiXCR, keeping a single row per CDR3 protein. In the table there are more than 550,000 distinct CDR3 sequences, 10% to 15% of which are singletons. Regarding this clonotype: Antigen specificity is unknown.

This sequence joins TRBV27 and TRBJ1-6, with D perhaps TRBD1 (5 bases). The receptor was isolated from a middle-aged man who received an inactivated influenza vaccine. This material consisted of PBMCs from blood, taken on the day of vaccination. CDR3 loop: CASWGRYYNSPLHF. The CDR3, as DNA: TGTGCCAGCTGGGGACGGTACTATAATTCACCCCTCCACTTT.